This T cell receptor (beta chain) appears in the sequencing data of a study of T-cell reconstitution after alpha-beta-depleted transplantation in children. This clonotype was counted a few times. Researchers prepared the TCRbeta library using unique molecular identifiers, the study reports. A single record per CDR3 protein comes from TCRdb applying MiXCR to the PCR reads. The table shows hundreds of thousands of distinct CDR3 sequences, with under 15% occurring only once. The CDR3 totals 16 residues. Trimming cost V 6 bases and J 4 bases, with 19 bases left between them. The source is a girl aged 2 to 9 with congenital amegakaryocytic thrombocytopenia, due to receive a stem cell transplant. J is TRBJ1-5 and V is TRBV12-3 or TRBV12-4; TRBD1 might be the D (5 bases). Sequenced material: PBMCs, taken before TCRalphabeta/CD19-depleted stem cell transplant. CDR3 bases: TGTGCCAGCAGCCTCTGGGTAGGACATACTAATCAGCCCCAGCATTTT. Translated, it gives CASSLWVGHTNQPQHF.